This T cell receptor (beta chain) is from a study of cytomegalovirus exposure and HLA in healthy donors. Study-wide findings and caveats: Through in vitro validation, a few CMV-associated chains were shown to be specific for CMV antigens.

This CDR3 spans 16 amino acids. The V end was cut by 0 bases, the J end by 5 bases, with 13 bases between. Looked up from germline, CDR1 is MNHEY and CDR2 is SVGAGI. A word on this clone: Its target is not known.

Using immunoSEQ multiplex PCR, the repertoire was profiled, and TCRdb retains in-frame clones only, with some absent. The table lists roughly 77,000 clones, approximately 95% of them singletons. The TCR comes from a woman aged 18-29 years in good health and CMV-seronegative. This chain uses TRBV6-5 with TRBJ2-2, with D hard to call. Sequenced sample: PBMCs. The CDR3 protein is CASSYSGLVTTGELFF. DNA of the CDR3: TGTGCCAGCAGTTACTCCGGCCTAGTAACGACCGGGGAGCTGTTTTTT.